This T cell receptor (beta chain) comes out of a study of blood T cell repertoires in COVID-19 (dated by TCRdb to 2019 to 2021). Notes on the research overall: Samples covering the acute and convalescent phases of COVID-19 were provided by collaborators in the United States, Italy and Spain. The material from the prospective study consisted of cDNA or gDNA derived from T cells, B-cell-depleted T cells, or PBMCs. The dataset comprised deeply sampled blood TCRbeta repertoires from subjects exposed to, actively infected with, or recovered from COVID-19. The repertoires were made available in a free public database intended to serve as a resource for research on the immune response to SARS-CoV-2. Samples were obtained from the ongoing ImmuneRACE study (first 160 participants) and from about 1,300 subjects provided by 6 global collaborators. The sample metadata nearly always contained a de-identified subject ID, COVID-19 status, age in years and sex. Where available, HLA class I and class II types were taken from metadata supplied by the sample provider and were not determined by assay-based typing.

A word on this clone: Its antigen specificity is not known. One base away there is no much larger clone; base qualities are not given.

Collaborating institutions collected whole blood in K2EDTA tubes following their own protocols. Collaborator samples were shipped for TCRbeta analysis as frozen whole blood, isolated PBMCs, or DNA extracted from either sample type. Beyond this particular receptor, the publication reports: The quantity of clinical and demographic metadata differed by source and by participant and was supplied without curation.

TCRbeta CDR3 regions were amplified from genomic DNA by means of the immunoSEQ Assay, a bias-controlled multiplex PCR. The original pipeline was this. The number of nucleated cells in each sample was estimated by amplification of reference gene primers within the assay. Sequence reads were collapsed and filtered to measure the absolute abundance of every unique TCRbeta CDR3 rearrangement. For each sample, productive Simpson clonality was calculated as the square root of Simpson's diversity index over productive rearrangements. The source is immuneACCESS, and TCRdb retained only in-frame sequences with V and J called. Part of the clones is not carried over; for the studies checked, unresolved V genes explain less than half of this, and the remainder is unexplained. For V, J and clone size, that table is used; D and trimming come from the DNA. This sample holds tens of thousands of clones; 70% to 80% were observed only once. Of the sample, around a quarter falls within the top ten clones.

Taken from cysteine to phenylalanine, the CDR3 has 14 residues. Only the CDR3 DNA is retained, 42 bases long and in frame from the first base. CDR1 and CDR2 are drawn from the germline V gene: SNHLY, FYNNEI. V gives up 8 bases and J gives up 6 bases, and the segment between their germline ends measures 17 bases. Sequenced material: peripheral blood. The chain is made from TRBV2 and TRBJ1-5; the D gene is perhaps TRBD1, on 6 matching bases. The sequence was obtained from a man aged 55-75 years with active or convalescent COVID-19. CDR3 protein: CASALGGAGQPQHF. At the DNA level, the sequence is TGTGCCAGCGCGCTTGGGGGGGCTGGTCAGCCCCAGCATTTT.